This T cell receptor beta chain is drawn from a study of T-cell reconstitution after alpha-beta-depleted transplantation in children. The CDR3 runs 14 residues. The germline CDR1 and CDR2 sequences are LGHDT and YNNKEL (reference sequence). V shed 4 bases and J shed 2 bases, with 10 bases lying between them. This clonotype was detected many times. Researchers prepared the TCRbeta library using unique molecular identifiers, the study reports. TCRdb recomputed calls from the PCR reads with MiXCR, one row per CDR3 protein. The data show over 200,000 distinct CDR3 sequences, 8.5% to 10% seen once. This TCR derives from a human donor who donated a stem cell graft to a child with acute lymphoblastic leukemia. The starting material was PBMCs from the stem cell graft donor, obtained from the stem cell graft. The V gene is TRBV3-1, the J gene TRBJ2-3; D is possibly TRBD2 (5 bases). CDR3 nucleotides: TGTGCCAGCAGCCCAGGACTGACCACAGATACGCAGTATTTT. Translated: CASSPGLTTDTQYF.